Presented here are 27 T cell receptor beta chains from one specimen sequenced in a study of blood T cell repertoires in COVID-19. Produced via immunoSEQ multiplex PCR; TCRdb's table is partial and in-frame only. The sample gives 250,000 or so clones, nearly 90% of which show up once; about 3% is in the top ten. Material for sequencing was peripheral blood. All receptors come from a man younger than 30 with active or convalescent COVID-19.

The chain links TRBV14 to TRBJ1-2; D not resolved. CDR3 length equals 12 residues. With 3 bases removed from V and 3 bases from J, the gap between germline ends came to 5 bases. Germline lookup yields CDR1 SGHDN and CDR2 FVKESK. In DNA, the CDR3 is TGTGCCAGCAGCCAGGGCTACTATGGCTACACCTTC. Amino acid sequence: CASSQGYYGYTF.

The chain uses TRBV29-1 and TRBJ1-1; 9 nucleotides match TRBD1. The V and J ends lost 3 bases and 0 bases, in that order; junction bases with no gene match: 8. The CDR3 loop spans 16 amino acids. The germline V gene has CDR1 SQVTM and CDR2 ANQGSEA. Here the CDR3 reads CSVDGIQGAVNTEAFF. The CDR3, as DNA: TGCAGCGTTGATGGGATACAGGGGGCGGTGAACACTGAAGCTTTCTTT.

The V call is TRBV6-5, the J call TRBJ1-3, with TRBD1 matching 9 bases. The V segment lost 2 bases and the J segment 2 bases; nucleotides outside the gene matches: 1. CDR1 and CDR2 from the germline V gene are MNHEY and SVGAGI. The CDR3 is made up of 15 amino acids. The CDR3 DNA reads as TGTGCCAGCAGTTACACAGGGGGCGCTGGAAACACCATATATTTT. Translating it yields CASSYTGGAGNTIYF.

The CDR3 nucleotides read TGTGCCAGCAGCCCGCGGGGCAGGTTTCGGTCACCCCTCCACTTT. It is translated as CASSPRGRFRSPLHF. This sequence joins TRBV9 and TRBJ1-6; possibly TRBD1 for D (5 bases). Germline V lookup: CDR1 SGDLS, CDR2 YYNGEE. The V end was cut by 4 bases, the J end by 10 bases, with 18 bases between. The CDR3 covers 15 residues.

The V gene is TRBV7-3, the J gene TRBJ2-1; 10 nucleotides align to TRBD2. V dropped 5 bases and J dropped 8; count of bases not matched to a gene: 6. CDR1 is SGHTA, CDR2 FQGTGA, per germline. The CDR3 has 14 amino acids. The CDR3: CASSMTGTSDEQFF. In DNA form, the CDR3 reads TGTGCCAGCAGCATGACCGGGACTAGCGATGAGCAGTTCTTC.

This clone was observed a handful of times. CDR3 protein: CAGTGTIYGYTF. The CDR3 DNA is TGTGCCGGAACAGGGACGATCTATGGCTACACCTTC. This chain connects TRBV30 to TRBJ1-2, with D tentatively TRBD1 (6 bases). This CDR3 contains 12 residues. Looked up from germline, CDR1 is GTSNPN and CDR2 is SVGIG (reference sequence). Between the trimmed V and J ends, which lost 8 bases and 4 bases, there was a span of 14 bases.

The rearrangement links TRBV5-4 to TRBJ2-5; 9 bases are shared with TRBD1. The germline CDR1 and CDR2 sequences are SGHNT and YYREEE (reference sequence). This CDR3 is 15 amino acids long. V lost 2 bases to trimming and J lost 7 bases; unmatched junction nucleotides: 9. CDR3 bases: TGTGCCAGCAGCTTTAAGGACAGGGGAGGTGTGACCCAGTACTTC. Translation gives CASSFKDRGGVTQYF.

J is TRBJ2-7 and V is TRBV6-5, with D perhaps matching TRBD1 (5 bases). Germline CDR1 is MNHEY and CDR2 is SVGAGI. V lost 0 bases and J 9 bases, leaving 15 bases between the germline ends. CDR3 length: 14 residues. CDR3 coding DNA: TGTGCCAGCAGTTACTCACGCAGGGATTTCTGGCAGTACTTC. As protein: CASSYSRRDFWQYF.

This clone was counted between two and nine times. The chain joins TRBV9 to TRBJ1-2; D possibly corresponds to TRBD1 (6 bases). The CDR3 loop spans 12 amino acids. Germline CDR1 and CDR2: SGDLS and YYNGEE. V dropped 7 bases and J dropped 2 bases, with 9 bases sitting between them. In nucleotides, the CDR3 is TGTGCCAGCGACACAGGGAACTATGGCTACACCTTC. Amino acids: CASDTGNYGYTF.

This clone was seen just once. The V call is TRBV7-9, the J call TRBJ2-1; 11 bases map to TRBD2. From germline, CDR1 is SEHNR and CDR2 FQNEAQ (reference sequence). The CDR3 runs to 14 residues. Germline trimming cut 5 bases from V and 8 bases from J; bases unmatched to any gene: 5. CDR3 region: CASSHTSGGDEQFF. In nucleotides, the CDR3 is TGTGCCAGCAGCCACACTAGCGGGGGAGATGAGCAGTTCTTC.

The gene calls are TRBV29-1 and TRBJ1-1; D not certain. Trimming took 7 bases from V and 5 from J, leaving 11 bases between them. The germline CDR1 and CDR2 sequences are SQVTM and ANQGSEA. This CDR3 is 11 amino acids long. CDR3 in amino acids: CSAETGTEAFF. The CDR3 DNA reads as TGCAGCGCCGAGACTGGAACTGAAGCTTTCTTT.

This chain connects TRBV14 to TRBJ2-1, with 9 nucleotides matching TRBD2. There are 15 residues in the CDR3. Germline V gene sequence: CDR1 SGHDN, CDR2 FVKESK. Germline trimming cut 4 bases from V and 3 bases from J; bases unmatched to any gene: 4. The CDR3 loop reads CASSRGTSSYNEQFF. The CDR3 coding sequence is TGTGCCAGCAGCCGAGGGACTAGCAGCTACAATGAGCAGTTCTTC.

The genes are TRBV11-1 and TRBJ1-2, with D hard to call. Trimming took off 1 base at V and 7 bases at J, with 13 bases between the two ends. Germline V gives CDR1 SGHAT, CDR2 FQDESV (reference sequence). The CDR3 is 14 residues long. The CDR3 loop reads CASSLGTDLAGYTF. The CDR3 DNA is TGTGCCAGCAGCTTAGGCACCGACTTGGCTGGCTACACCTTC.

The genes are TRBV28 and TRBJ1-1, with 10 bases matching TRBD1. V lost 3 bases to trimming and J lost 4 bases; unmatched junction nucleotides: 8. Looked up from germline, CDR1 is MDHEN and CDR2 is SYDVKM. The CDR3 totals 16 residues. The CDR3 sequence: CASSLLPGQGPTEAFF. The CDR3 DNA reads TGTGCCAGCAGTTTGTTACCGGGACAGGGGCCCACTGAAGCTTTCTTT.

The V and J genes are TRBV5-1 and TRBJ2-7; 8 bases align to TRBD1. Germline CDR1 and CDR2: SGHRS and YFSETQ. The J segment lost 6 bases and the V segment lost 0 bases, leaving 5 bases of the junction unmatched. CDR3 length: 14 residues. This chain's CDR3 is CASSLGQGNSEQYF. As DNA, the CDR3 is TGCGCCAGCAGCTTGGGACAGGGGAACAGCGAGCAGTACTTC.

The genes are TRBV12-3 or TRBV12-4 and TRBJ2-5; D is ambiguous. The CDR3 has 12 residues. Trimming pared 6 bases from V and 5 bases from J, leaving 10 bases between. The CDR3 bases are TGTGCCAGCAGAGCTATAGCTGAGACCCAGTACTTC. It encodes CASRAIAETQYF.

This clone was counted once. J is TRBJ1-1 and V is TRBV2; TRBD1 agrees at 8 bases. J lost 9 bases, V lost 7 bases, and 10 bases had no gene match. CDR1 SNHLY and CDR2 FYNNEI come from the germline V gene. This CDR3 is built from 13 residues. The DNA for the CDR3 is TGTGCCAGCACTGTGGACAGGGAATCTCAAGCTTTCTTT. This codes for CASTVDRESQAFF.

The V and J genes are TRBV19 and TRBJ2-7, with TRBD2 as a possible D gene (6 bases). Germline CDR1 is LNHDA and CDR2 is SQIVND (reference sequence). The CDR3 runs to 15 residues. Trimming cost V 1 base and J 0 bases, with 10 bases left between them. The DNA for the CDR3 is TGTGCCAGTAGTATAGTGGCGGGGCTCTCCTACGAGCAGTACTTC. Its protein is CASSIVAGLSYEQYF.

The chain recombines TRBV5-1 with TRBJ2-2; TRBD2 is a possible D gene (6 bases). Trimming took 5 bases from V and 6 from J, leaving 17 bases between them. The CDR3 length is 15 residues. Germline V gene data show CDR1 as SGHRS and CDR2 as YFSETQ. The DNA of the CDR3 is TGCGCCAGCAGACTAGCTGCGGACTACTCCGGGGAGCTGTTTTTT. Its translation is CASRLAADYSGELFF.

The chain links TRBV2 to TRBJ1-2, with a possible D match to TRBD1 (5 bases). The CDR3 loop spans 13 amino acids. Germline V gives CDR1 SNHLY, CDR2 FYNNEI. V lost 4 bases and J lost 7, with 13 bases in between. The CDR3, as DNA: TGTGCCAGCAGTGGGTTCGGGGGTGGTGGCTACACCTTC. It specifies CASSGFGGGGYTF.

The chain joins TRBV5-1 to TRBJ1-6; TRBD1 agrees at 7 bases. Germline lookup yields CDR1 SGHRS and CDR2 YFSETQ. With V trimmed by 4 bases and J by 2 bases, 9 bases remained unmatched. The CDR3 sequence is 17 residues long. The CDR3 DNA sequence: TGCGCCAGCAGCCGGGACAGACTTACGCCCTATAATTCACCCCTCCACTTT. Its protein is CASSRDRLTPYNSPLHF.

With respect to this clone: Sequence at one end of the junction differs from germline and may be a read error. DNA for the CDR3: TGTGCCAGCAGCTTAGGCGGGGAACCAAGTGGAATGAACTTC. Translating gives CASSLGGEPSGMNF. The rearrangement joins TRBV11-2 to TRBJ2-5; D possibly corresponds to TRBD2 (6 bases). There are 14 residues in the CDR3. The germline V gene has CDR1 SGHAT and CDR2 FQNNGV. Using reference TRBV11-2 and TRBJ2-5 for the parts outside the CDR3, the full variable domain is EAGVAQSPRYKIIEKRQSVAFWCNPISGHATLYWYQQILGQGPKLLIQFQNNGVVDDSQLPKDRFSAERLKGVDSTLKIQPAKLEDSAVYLCASSLGGEPSGMNFGPGTRLLVL.

The chain couples TRBV11-2 to TRBJ1-3; possible D gene TRBD1, 6 bases. CDR1 and CDR2 (germline): SGHAT, FQNNGV. The CDR3 consists of 15 residues. V lost 5 bases and J 1 base, leaving 12 bases between the germline ends. The CDR3 is CASSITGLSGNTIYF. The CDR3 coding sequence is TGTGCCAGCAGCATCACAGGGTTATCTGGAAACACCATATATTTT.

The chain uses TRBV2 and TRBJ1-5; 9 nucleotides match TRBD1. The CDR3 spans 15 residues. CDR1 and CDR2 (germline): SNHLY, FYNNEI. J lost 9 bases, V lost 5 bases, and 11 bases had no gene match. CDR3 nucleotide sequence: TGTGCCAGCAGTCAGGGACAGGGAGATCGGGGGCCCCAGCATTTT. Translated: CASSQGQGDRGPQHF. Together with reference TRBV2 and TRBJ1-5, the CDR3 gives the full variable domain: EPEVTQTPSHQVTQMGQEVILRCVPISNHLYFYWYRQILGQKVEFLVSFYNNEISEKSEIFDDQFSVERPDGSNFTLKIRSTKLEDSAMYFCASSQGQGDRGPQHFGDGTRLSIL.

This chain links TRBV7-3 with TRBJ2-3, with D possibly matching TRBD1 (5 bases). CDR1 is SGHTA and CDR2 is FQGTGA in the germline V gene. The V gene lost 2 bases and the J gene lost 5 bases, with 8 bases spanning the gap. CDR3 length: 13 residues. The CDR3 DNA sequence: TGTGCCAGCAGCTTATTAGGGGTAGATACGCAGTATTTT. The encoded protein is CASSLLGVDTQYF.

V is TRBV3-1 (or the pseudogene TRBV3-2) and J is TRBJ1-6, with 7 positions matching TRBD1. Germline CDR1 and CDR2: LGHDT and YNNKEL (reference sequence). This CDR3 comprises 15 residues. With V trimmed by 8 bases and J by 3 bases, 7 bases remained unmatched. CDR3 in amino acids: CASRDRALYNSPLHF. DNA of the CDR3: TGTGCCAGCCGAGACAGGGCTCTCTATAATTCACCCCTCCACTTT.

V usage is TRBV5-5 and J usage is TRBJ2-7; D is possibly TRBD1 (5 bases). Looked up from germline, CDR1 is SGHKS and CDR2 is YYEKEE (reference sequence). The V end was cut by 1 base, the J end by 2 bases, with 19 bases between. CDR3 length: 17 amino acids. The DNA for the CDR3 is TGTGCCAGCAGCTTGTGGGCCTCAGGGTGGTTGCCCTACGAGCAGTACTTC. Translating it yields CASSLWASGWLPYEQYF.